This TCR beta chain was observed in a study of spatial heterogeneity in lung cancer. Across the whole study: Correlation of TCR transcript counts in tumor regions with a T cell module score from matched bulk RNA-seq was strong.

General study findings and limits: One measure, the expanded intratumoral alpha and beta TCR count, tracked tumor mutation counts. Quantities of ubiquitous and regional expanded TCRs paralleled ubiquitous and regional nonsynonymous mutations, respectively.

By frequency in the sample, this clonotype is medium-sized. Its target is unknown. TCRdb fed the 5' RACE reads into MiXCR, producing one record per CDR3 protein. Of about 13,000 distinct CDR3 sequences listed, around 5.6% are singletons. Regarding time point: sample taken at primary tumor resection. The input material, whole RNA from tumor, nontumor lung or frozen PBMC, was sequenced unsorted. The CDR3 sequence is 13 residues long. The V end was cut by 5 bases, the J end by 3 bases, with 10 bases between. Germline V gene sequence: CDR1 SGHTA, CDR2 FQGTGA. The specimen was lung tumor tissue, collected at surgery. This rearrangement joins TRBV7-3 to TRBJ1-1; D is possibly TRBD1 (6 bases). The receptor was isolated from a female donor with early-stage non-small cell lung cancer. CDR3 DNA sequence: TGTGCCAGCAGCGTACAGGGTTACACTGAAGCTTTCTTT. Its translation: CASSVQGYTEAFF.